The clone carrying this T cell receptor beta chain was counted only a few times. The data originate from a study of blood T cells in healthy people across ages. A second 7 to 11 cycle PCR used barcoded and J-beta primers. From the 5' RACE reads, TCRdb called clonotypes with MiXCR, one entry per CDR3 protein. The table has over a million distinct CDR3 sequences, around 45% seen once. Germline V gives CDR1 SGHKS, CDR2 YYEKEE (reference sequence). There are 14 residues in the CDR3. With 4 bases clipped from V and 5 bases from J, the junction kept 3 bases outside the gene matches. V usage is TRBV5-5 and J usage is TRBJ1-6, with 7 bases fitting TRBD1. This clonotype was sampled from a woman aged 60-75 years in good health. The sample taken for sequencing was blood. In DNA form, the CDR3 reads TGTGCCAGCAGCACACAGGGGAATAATTCACCCCTCCACTTT. It specifies CASSTQGNNSPLHF.